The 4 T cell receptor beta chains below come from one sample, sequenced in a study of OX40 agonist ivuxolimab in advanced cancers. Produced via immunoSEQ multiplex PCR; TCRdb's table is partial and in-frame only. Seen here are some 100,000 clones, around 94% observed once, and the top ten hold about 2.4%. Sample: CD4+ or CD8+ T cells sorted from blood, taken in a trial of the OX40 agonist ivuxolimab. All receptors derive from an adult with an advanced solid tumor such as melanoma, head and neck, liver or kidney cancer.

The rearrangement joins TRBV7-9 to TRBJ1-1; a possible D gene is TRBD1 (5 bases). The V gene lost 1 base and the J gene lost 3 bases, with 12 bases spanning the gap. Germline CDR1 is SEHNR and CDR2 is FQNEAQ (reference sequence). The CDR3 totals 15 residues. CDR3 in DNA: TGTGCCAGCAGCTTAGGCCGGGGGAGGGACACTGAAGCTTTCTTT. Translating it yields CASSLGRGRDTEAFF.

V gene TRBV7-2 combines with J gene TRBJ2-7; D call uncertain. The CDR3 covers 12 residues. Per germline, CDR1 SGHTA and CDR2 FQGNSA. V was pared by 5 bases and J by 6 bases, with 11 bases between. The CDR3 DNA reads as TGTGCCAGCAGCCCGGACGGATTCGAGCAGTACTTC. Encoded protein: CASSPDGFEQYF.

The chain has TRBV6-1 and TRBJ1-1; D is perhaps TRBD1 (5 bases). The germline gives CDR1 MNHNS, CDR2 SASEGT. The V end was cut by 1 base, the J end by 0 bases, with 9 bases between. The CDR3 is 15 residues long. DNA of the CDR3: TGTGCCAGCAGTGAAGGCAGGGTGGTGAACACTGAAGCTTTCTTT. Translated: CASSEGRVVNTEAFF.

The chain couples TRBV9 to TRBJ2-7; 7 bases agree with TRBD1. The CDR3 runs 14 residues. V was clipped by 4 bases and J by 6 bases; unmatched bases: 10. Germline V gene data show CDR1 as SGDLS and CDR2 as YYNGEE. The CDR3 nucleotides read TGTGCCAGCAGCCTCGAACAGGGGACCGTCGAGCAGTACTTC. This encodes CASSLEQGTVEQYF.